The clone carrying this T cell receptor (beta chain) appeared a few times. No antigen is known for it. The germline V gene encodes CDR1 MNHEY and CDR2 SMNVEV (reference sequence). V lost 7 bases to trimming and J lost 4 bases; unmatched junction nucleotides: 14. CDR3 length: 16 amino acids. The sample originates from a study of cytomegalovirus exposure and HLA in healthy donors. As for the study in general: An early release of data contained roughly 90 million unique TCRs, which came from HLA-typed donors.

Regarding the study as a whole: It is likely that the observed cluster of highly shared sequence variants was a sequencing artifact.

Amplification used 60 Vbeta primers and 13 Jbeta primers. Original processing notes: Later, an analysis found about 83 million unique TCR beta chains, and roughly 9.9 million of these were shared. Profiling relied on immunoSEQ multiplex PCR, and the TCRdb table lists in-frame clones only, not all of them. That table gives V, J and clone size, and the DNA gave D and trimming. The table has 80,000 to 95,000 clones, about three quarters seen once; the top ten hold around 16%. Sequenced input: PBMCs. The source is a woman aged 50 to 60 in good health and CMV-seropositive. V and J are TRBV27 and TRBJ1-1; 8 bases align to TRBD1. Here the CDR3 DNA reads TGTGCCAGCACCCTTTCCTCAGGGGGCATGGGCACTGAAGCTTTCTTT. It yields the protein CASTLSSGGMGTEAFF.